These 13 T cell receptor beta chains share one sample of origin, sequenced in a study of blood T cell repertoires in COVID-19. Data came from immunoSEQ multiplex PCR; TCRdb stores just in-frame clones and leaves some out. The sample has under 250,000 clones, about 79% seen once. The sequenced sample was PBMCs or T cells enriched from blood (not recorded which). The receptors shown here come from a woman in her sixties or seventies who had recovered from COVID-19.

The genes are TRBV6-5 and TRBJ1-2, with TRBD1 matching 10 bases. Germline values: CDR1 MNHEY, CDR2 SVGAGI. This CDR3 is built from 13 residues. V trimming: 8 bases; J trimming: 12 bases; junction bases outside the gene matches: 12. CDR3 in amino acids: CASFRDRGSIDTF. CDR3 DNA: TGTGCCAGCTTCCGGGACAGGGGATCGATCGACACCTTC.

The chain uses TRBV5-4 and TRBJ1-2; 7 bases agree with TRBD1. The CDR3 contains 14 residues. Trimming removed 0 bases from V and 3 bases from J; junction bases left unmatched: 2. The germline CDR1 and CDR2 sequences are SGHNT and YYREEE (reference sequence). Written as DNA, the CDR3 is TGTGCCAGCAGCTTGGAAGGGGGCGACTATGGCTACACCTTC. The encoded protein is CASSLEGGDYGYTF.

V usage is TRBV5-1 and J usage is TRBJ2-7, with D possibly being TRBD2 (5 bases). The CDR3 length is 13 residues. The V gene's germline CDR1 is SGHRS and CDR2 YFSETQ. Deletions cut 3 bases from V and 4 bases from J, with 11 bases between. This CDR3 reads CASSWVSGYEQYF. DNA for the CDR3: TGCGCCAGCAGCTGGGTGTCGGGATACGAGCAGTACTTC. The full variable domain, with the rest looked up from reference TRBV5-1 and TRBJ2-7, is KAGVTQTPRYLIKTRGQQVTLSCSPISGHRSVSWYQQTPGQGLQFLFEYFSETQRNKGNFPGRFSGRQFSNSRSEMNVSTLELGDSALYLCASSWVSGYEQYFGPGTRLTVT.

CDR3 in amino acids: CASTVAGSGEQYF. The CDR3 bases are TGTGCCAGCACCGTAGCGGGGTCAGGCGAGCAGTACTTC. The chain is built from TRBV6-5 and TRBJ2-7; 8 nucleotides match TRBD2. The CDR3 contains 13 residues. Per the germline V gene, CDR1 is MNHEY and CDR2 is SVGAGI. V lost 7 bases and J lost 6; bases outside the gene matches: 8.

The CDR3 sequence is CASSLGGTSAYNEQFF. DNA for the CDR3: TGCGCCAGCAGCTTGGGAGGGACTAGCGCTTACAATGAGCAGTTCTTC. The chain recombines TRBV5-1 with TRBJ2-1; 10 bases agree with TRBD2. Germline trimming cut 0 bases from V and 4 bases from J; bases unmatched to any gene: 4. Looked up from germline, CDR1 is SGHRS and CDR2 is YFSETQ. The CDR3 loop spans 16 amino acids.

The chain combines TRBV7-9 with TRBJ1-4, with 10 positions matching TRBD1. Germline loops: CDR1 SEHNR, CDR2 FQNEAQ (reference sequence). The CDR3 has 15 residues. Trimming cost V 5 bases and J 8 bases; bases outside gene matches: 8. CDR3 loop: CASSEWTGGREKLFF. The CDR3 DNA follows: TGTGCCAGCAGCGAGTGGACAGGGGGAAGGGAAAAACTGTTTTTT. The variable domain in full, with the rest retrieved from reference TRBV7-9 and TRBJ1-4, is DTGVSQNPRHKITKRGQNVTFRCDPISEHNRLYWYRQTLGQGPEFLTYFQNEAQLEKSRLLSDRFSAERPKGSFSTLEIQRTEQGDSAMYLCASSEWTGGREKLFFGSGTQLSVL.

The chain combines TRBV11-2 with TRBJ2-3; 8 nucleotides align to TRBD2. Germline V lookup: CDR1 SGHAT, CDR2 FQNNGV. The CDR3 has 14 residues. J gave up 2 bases and V 3 bases, and 1 base lay outside the gene matches. Here the CDR3 DNA reads TGTGCCAGCAGCTTGCGGGGGGACACAGATACGCAGTATTTT. Protein sequence: CASSLRGDTDTQYF. The complete variable domain, with remaining parts taken from reference TRBV11-2 and TRBJ2-3, reads EAGVAQSPRYKIIEKRQSVAFWCNPISGHATLYWYQQILGQGPKLLIQFQNNGVVDDSQLPKDRFSAERLKGVDSTLKIQPAKLEDSAVYLCASSLRGDTDTQYFGPGTRLTVL.

The CDR3 DNA is TGTGCCAGCAGTGAATTTCGAGGCGGTAACTATGGCTACACCTTC. This gives the protein CASSEFRGGNYGYTF. This chain connects TRBV6-1 to TRBJ1-2; D ambiguous. Germline lookup yields CDR1 MNHNS and CDR2 SASEGT. The CDR3 is made up of 15 amino acids. Trimming pared 2 bases from V and 1 base from J, leaving 11 bases between.

This clone has a handful of counts. This rearrangement joins TRBV27 to TRBJ1-5, with D unclear. The germline V and J ends were trimmed by 6 bases and 1 base, with 28 bases remaining between them. CDR1 MNHEY and CDR2 SMNVEV come from the germline V gene (reference sequence). The CDR3 covers 20 residues. CDR3 residues: CASSPDPRASGTRSNQPQHF. The CDR3 region has the DNA TGTGCCAGCAGCCCCGACCCTCGGGCCTCGGGAACAAGGAGCAATCAGCCCCAGCATTTT.

The chain joins TRBV29-1 to TRBJ2-1; 10 bases match TRBD1. The junction had 11 bases not matched to a gene; V was cut back by 7 bases and J by 8 bases. Per germline, CDR1 SQVTM and CDR2 ANQGSEA. CDR3 length: 14 amino acids. CDR3 bases: TGCAGCGAGACAGGGGGCGGGCGATGGGATGAGCAGTTCTTC. Translating gives CSETGGGRWDEQFF.

The rearrangement uses TRBV7-9 and TRBJ2-3, with D perhaps TRBD2 (6 bases). The CDR3 contains 14 residues. Trimming stripped 5 bases from V and 6 bases from J, with 15 bases between. The V gene's germline CDR1 is SEHNR and CDR2 FQNEAQ (reference sequence). CDR3 DNA: TGTGCCAGCAGCCGGGACTCCCCCGGGGATACGCAGTATTTT. It translates to CASSRDSPGDTQYF.

The CDR3 here is CASSESFPREAFF. The CDR3 DNA is TGCGCCAGCAGTGAGTCGTTTCCCAGGGAAGCTTTCTTT. The chain employs TRBV10-2 and TRBJ1-1; no clear D. V was clipped by 0 bases and J by 8 bases, with 10 bases between them. The CDR3 totals 13 residues. Germline assignment: CDR1 WSHSY and CDR2 SAAADI.

This clone occurred a few times. The gene calls are TRBV19 and TRBJ2-7; TRBD1 aligns across 7 bases. V gave up 6 bases and J gave up 0 bases; unmatched junction bases: 8. The CDR3 runs to 15 residues. Germline CDR1 reads LNHDA; CDR2 reads SQIVND (reference sequence). CDR3 residues: CASSVGTVSSYEQYF. The CDR3 DNA reads as TGTGCCAGTAGCGTAGGGACAGTCAGCTCCTACGAGCAGTACTTC.